These 31 T cell receptor beta chains were sequenced from one sample in a study of beta chain features in type 1 diabetes. General study points: All four CD4+ subsets of Type 1 diabetes patients contained TCRB CDR3s that were moderately but significantly shorter.

For these TCRs, the target antigens are not known. Investigators reverse transcribed all isolated RNA, so they sequenced expressed TCRB transcripts. This table comes from immunoSEQ multiplex PCR, and its TCRdb copy is limited to in-frame clones, with some not included. The sample consists of about 160,000 clones, approximately 7.9% of them appearing once. The sequenced material came from central memory CD4+ T cells from blood. These receptors came from a man younger than 30 with type 1 diabetes.

This sequence joins TRBV18 and TRBJ2-1; D possibly corresponds to TRBD1 (5 bases). The CDR3 extends over 16 amino acids. Per germline, CDR1 KGHSH and CDR2 LQKENI. Trimming cost V 3 bases and J 2 bases, with 14 bases left between them. The CDR3 DNA reads TGTGCCAGCTCACCCTCTCATCAGGGAACCTACAATGAGCAGTTCTTC. Amino acids: CASSPSHQGTYNEQFF.

This chain uses TRBV7-9 with TRBJ2-1; D is possibly TRBD2 (7 bases). The germline V and J ends were trimmed by 10 bases and 5 bases, with 15 bases remaining between them. This CDR3 contains 13 residues. Per the germline V gene, CDR1 is SEHNR and CDR2 is FQNEAQ (reference sequence). CDR3 nucleotides: TGTGCCACGAGACGGGGGGCGGACAATGAGCAGTTCTTC. It encodes CATRRGADNEQFF.

The CDR3 sequence is CASTQGVAETNNEQFF. As DNA, the CDR3 is TGTGCCAGCACCCAGGGGGTAGCAGAAACTAACAATGAGCAGTTCTTC. V and J are TRBV28 and TRBJ2-1; 7 positions match TRBD1. With 7 bases clipped from V and 5 bases from J, the junction kept 14 bases outside the gene matches. Germline V gives CDR1 MDHEN, CDR2 SYDVKM. The CDR3 has 16 residues.

This clone was detected only a few times. The rearrangement uses TRBV5-1 and TRBJ1-2; D is possibly TRBD1 (5 bases). From germline, CDR1 is SGHRS and CDR2 YFSETQ. The CDR3 extends over 14 amino acids. With 0 bases removed from V and 5 bases from J, the gap between germline ends came to 11 bases. CDR3 bases: TGCGCCAGCAGCTTGGACGGAGCAGGGTATGGCTACACCTTC. Translated, it gives CASSLDGAGYGYTF.

This clone was recorded a few times. The chain is built from TRBV4-2 and TRBJ2-6, with 9 positions matching TRBD2. This CDR3 is built from 18 residues. Trimming took 4 bases from V and 0 from J; bases not matched to a gene: 7. In germline, CDR1 is LGHNA, CDR2 YNFKEQ. CDR3 in DNA: TGTGCCAGCAGCCGAGGACTAGCGACCAGCTCTGGGGCCAACGTCCTGACTTTC. This codes for CASSRGLATSSGANVLTF.

The chain couples TRBV28 to TRBJ1-2, with a tentative D call TRBD1 (5 bases). Germline V gives CDR1 MDHEN, CDR2 SYDVKM. This CDR3 is built from 19 residues. Trimming pared 5 bases from V and 4 bases from J, leaving 29 bases between. CDR3 bases: TGTGCCAGCAGTGGCGGGACCCCCCTACTGCAAAGGCTTACCTATGGCTACACCTTC. Translation: CASSGGTPLLQRLTYGYTF.

This clone was seen ten or more times. This chain joins TRBV10-3 and TRBJ1-4; no firm D call. Germline CDR1 ENHRY, CDR2 SYGVKD. The CDR3 has 13 residues. Trimming shortened V by 2 bases and J by 8 bases, and 9 bases separated the two germline ends. This CDR3 reads CAISEERTEKLFF. The CDR3 bases are TGTGCCATCAGTGAGGAGCGGACGGAAAAACTGTTTTTT.

This clone was recorded once. The genes are TRBV11-3 and TRBJ2-2; the D gene is possibly TRBD2 (6 bases). This CDR3 has 16 amino acids. Looked up from germline, CDR1 is SGHNT and CDR2 is YENEEA. Trimming took 0 bases from V and 4 from J, leaving 12 bases between them. The CDR3 here is CASSLERGTLTGELFF. For the CDR3, the DNA is TGTGCCAGCAGCTTAGAGCGGGGCACTCTCACCGGGGAGCTGTTTTTT. The whole variable domain, filled in from reference TRBV11-3 and TRBJ2-2, reads EAGVVQSPRYKIIEKKQPVAFWCNPISGHNTLYWYLQNLGQGPELLIRYENEEAVDDSQLPKDRFSAERLKGVDSTLKIQPAELGDSAVYLCASSLERGTLTGELFFGEGSRLTVL.

This clone has at least ten counts. The chain has TRBV9 and TRBJ2-2, with a possible D match to TRBD2 (7 bases). V lost 4 bases and J 5 bases, leaving 12 bases between the germline ends. CDR1 and CDR2 from the germline V gene are SGDLS and YYNGEE. The CDR3 sequence is 14 residues long. CDR3 sequence reads: CASSRGGDTGELFF. The CDR3 DNA follows: TGTGCCAGCAGCCGAGGGGGGGATACCGGGGAGCTGTTTTTT.

V gene TRBV9 combines with J gene TRBJ2-5; the D is unclear. Germline loops: CDR1 SGDLS, CDR2 YYNGEE. Trimming pared 3 bases from V and 7 bases from J, leaving 10 bases between. The CDR3 has 12 amino acids. In DNA form, the CDR3 reads TGTGCCAGCAGCGCGGAGCGTGGGACCCAGTACTTC. Translation gives CASSAERGTQYF.

In its sample, this clone was seen a few times. CDR3 bases: TGTGCCAGCAGCTCTCGACTAGCGGGGGGGCTATACGAGCAGTACTTC. Protein product: CASSSRLAGGLYEQYF. This sequence joins TRBV13 and TRBJ2-7, with 14 bases fitting TRBD2. This CDR3 spans 16 amino acids. The germline CDR1 and CDR2 sequences are PRHDT and FYEKMQ (reference sequence). Losses at the gene ends were 4 bases for V and 4 bases for J; bases not matched to a gene: 6. Based on the CDR3 plus reference TRBV13 and TRBJ2-7, the full variable domain is AAGVIQSPRHLIKEKRETATLKCYPIPRHDTVYWYQQGPGQDPQFLISFYEKMQSDKGSIPDRFSAQQFSDYHSELNMSSLELGDSALYFCASSSRLAGGLYEQYFGPGTRLTVT.

This clone occurred a few times. This chain links TRBV2 with TRBJ1-5; no definite D call. Per germline, CDR1 SNHLY and CDR2 FYNNEI. The CDR3 covers 13 residues. The ends were cut back, 4 bases at V and 6 bases at J, with 10 bases in the middle. CDR3 sequence (DNA): TGTGCCAGCAGTGGCGAGAAGAGTCAGCCCCAGCATTTT. Translating gives CASSGEKSQPQHF.

The CDR3 region has the DNA TGTGCCAGCAGCTTTAACACCCTACTAGACACCGGGGAGCTGTTTTTT. Protein: CASSFNTLLDTGELFF. The chain employs TRBV11-2 and TRBJ2-2; D is possibly TRBD2 (5 bases). V lost 3 bases, J lost 3 bases, and 14 bases lay in between. The CDR3 is 16 residues long. The germline gives CDR1 SGHAT, CDR2 FQNNGV.

The rearrangement links TRBV28 to TRBJ2-7; D is perhaps TRBD2 (5 bases). Germline-derived CDR1 and CDR2 are MDHEN and SYDVKM. V was pared by 3 bases and J by 6 bases, with 15 bases between. The CDR3 consists of 14 residues. CDR3 sequence reads: CASSFTIIRGEQYF. CDR3 nucleotide sequence: TGTGCCAGCAGTTTTACCATTATACGGGGCGAGCAGTACTTC.

This clone was seen repeatedly, ten times or more. For the CDR3, the DNA is TGTGCCAGCAGCCAAGAGATGGTAGCGCAGAACACCGGGGAGCTGTTTTTT. Translating gives CASSQEMVAQNTGELFF. V usage is TRBV4-2 and J usage is TRBJ2-2, with TRBD2 as a possible D gene (5 bases). V shed 0 bases and J shed 1 base, with 12 bases lying between them. Germline CDR1 LGHNA, CDR2 YNFKEQ. CDR3 size: 17 residues.

The J gene is TRBJ1-3, the V gene TRBV28, with D tentatively TRBD1 (5 bases). Trimming left V 3 bases short and J 1 base short, with 10 bases between. CDR3 size: 15 residues. Per the germline V gene, CDR1 is MDHEN and CDR2 is SYDVKM. The CDR3 nucleotides are TGTGCCAGCAGTTTTCCAGGGATATCTGGAAACACCATATATTTT. This encodes CASSFPGISGNTIYF.

In the case of this clone: The same CDR3 can be traced to other DNA sequences in this sample. The rearrangement uses TRBV19 and TRBJ1-5, with D maybe TRBD1 (5 bases). The CDR3 runs 14 residues. V was shortened by 4 bases and J by 5 bases, with 12 bases between the two germline ends. CDR1 is LNHDA, CDR2 SQIVND, per germline (reference sequence). Here the CDR3 DNA reads TGTGCCAGTAGTAGGGGCGGCCTCGATCAGCCCCAGCATTTT. The encoded protein is CASSRGGLDQPQHF.

The V gene is TRBV28, the J gene TRBJ1-2; D uncertain. Trimming removed 5 bases from V and 1 base from J, with 8 bases in between. Germline lookup yields CDR1 MDHEN and CDR2 SYDVKM. The CDR3 is 13 amino acids. Here the CDR3 reads CASSGNSNYGYTF. The CDR3 nucleotides are TGTGCCAGCAGTGGTAACAGTAACTATGGCTACACCTTC.

J is TRBJ2-2 and V is TRBV15, with 10 bases fitting TRBD2. Germline V gene lookup returns CDR1 LNHNV and CDR2 YYDKDF (reference sequence). The CDR3 is 17 amino acids. CDR3 sequence reads: CATWKASGSANTGELFF. CDR3 in DNA: TGTGCAACGTGGAAGGCTAGCGGGAGTGCGAACACCGGGGAGCTGTTTTTT. Full variable domain (rest looked up from reference TRBV15 and TRBJ2-2): DAMVIQNPRYQVTQFGKPVTLSCSQTLNHNVMYWYQQKSSQAPKLLFHYYDKDFNNEADTPDNFQSRRPNTSFCFLDIRSPGLGDTAMYLCATWKASGSANTGELFFGEGSRLTVL.

This clone has a handful of counts. The J gene is TRBJ2-2, the V gene TRBV5-1; 14 bases fit TRBD2. V lost 4 bases, J lost 7 bases, and 3 bases stayed unmatched. CDR1 SGHRS and CDR2 YFSETQ come from the germline V gene. The length of the CDR3 is 15 residues. The CDR3 sequence is CASSPGLAGVGELFF. CDR3 nucleotides: TGCGCCAGCAGCCCGGGACTAGCGGGGGTCGGGGAGCTGTTTTTT.

V is TRBV9 and J is TRBJ2-1; 7 positions agree with TRBD2. V shed 6 bases and J 9 bases; nucleotides not matched to a gene: 12. The CDR3 loop spans 14 amino acids. Germline values: CDR1 SGDLS, CDR2 YYNGEE. The CDR3 nucleotides are TGTGCCAGCAACCGGCTGGGGGGGTCGGGTGAGCAGTTCTTC. It is translated as CASNRLGGSGEQFF.

This clone was seen a handful of times. The chain recombines TRBV6-1 with TRBJ2-2, with TRBD2 identical over 13 bases. In germline, CDR1 is MNHNS, CDR2 SASEGT. The CDR3 runs to 17 residues. The trim removed 4 bases at V and 3 bases at J, leaving 5 bases unmatched. CDR3 nucleotides: TGTGCCAGCAGTGGTAGGGGACTAGCGGGATACACCGGGGAGCTGTTTTTT. Translated: CASSGRGLAGYTGELFF.

This clone was found a few times. The chain couples TRBV30 to TRBJ2-3; D is undetermined. V was cut by 2 bases and J by 2 bases, with 5 bases left in between. CDR1 and CDR2 from the germline V gene are GTSNPN and SVGIG (reference sequence). The CDR3 totals 12 residues. In nucleotides, the CDR3 is TGTGCCTGGAGTTTCTCCACAGATACGCAGTATTTT. Protein sequence: CAWSFSTDTQYF.

This clone was seen many times. V is TRBV11-2 and J is TRBJ2-3; no firm D call. Germline lookup yields CDR1 SGHAT and CDR2 FQNNGV. The CDR3 runs 13 residues. The V gene lost 5 bases and the J gene lost 9 bases, with 15 bases spanning the gap. Here the CDR3 DNA reads TGTGCCAGCAGCGCGATTCTGGAGAGAACGCAGTATTTT. Translated: CASSAILERTQYF.

The rearrangement links TRBV5-4 to TRBJ1-2, with 9 bases fitting TRBD1. The V and J ends lost 3 bases and 4 bases, in that order; junction bases with no gene match: 7. Per the germline V gene, CDR1 is SGHNT and CDR2 is YYREEE (reference sequence). This CDR3 has 15 amino acids. The CDR3 bases are TGTGCCAGCAGCTGGCCGGGACAGGGATCCTATGGCTACACCTTC. Its translation is CASSWPGQGSYGYTF.

This clone was picked up many times. V and J are TRBV4-3 and TRBJ2-3; TRBD1 is a possible D gene (6 bases). The V end was cut by 3 bases, the J end by 5 bases, with 9 bases between. CDR3 length: 13 residues. Germline V CDR1 and CDR2: LGHNA, YSLEER. The CDR3 is CASSHAQGDTQYF. The CDR3 DNA reads TGCGCCAGCAGCCACGCACAGGGAGATACGCAGTATTTT.

The chain uses TRBV2 and TRBJ2-1; 8 bases line up with TRBD1. This CDR3 comprises 13 residues. With 0 bases clipped from V and 14 bases from J, the junction kept 6 bases outside the gene matches. Germline V gene lookup returns CDR1 SNHLY and CDR2 FYNNEI. CDR3 bases: TGTGCCAGCAGTGAAGCCTGGACAGGGAAGAAGTTCTTC. Residues: CASSEAWTGKKFF.

This clone was seen only a few times. The CDR3 is CASSPPPGQGSYEQYF. As DNA, the CDR3 is TGTGCCAGCAGTCCACCGCCGGGACAGGGGTCCTACGAGCAGTACTTC. V gene TRBV28 combines with J gene TRBJ2-7; 10 bases align to TRBD1. V was pared by 5 bases and J by 1 base, with 8 bases of the junction left unmatched. This CDR3 comprises 16 residues. Germline values: CDR1 MDHEN, CDR2 SYDVKM.

The DNA for the CDR3 is TGTGCCAGCAGCTTCCAGGGCTCCCAGGACGAGCAGTACTTC. Translation: CASSFQGSQDEQYF. This chain connects TRBV7-2 to TRBJ2-7, with D perhaps TRBD1 (5 bases). CDR1 and CDR2 (germline): SGHTA, FQGNSA. CDR3 length equals 14 residues. The V and J ends lost 3 bases and 5 bases respectively, with 14 bases between them.

The CDR3 DNA reads as TGCGCCAGCAGCCAGGGGGGACTCTCGGGGATGGAGACCCAGTACTTC. Protein product: CASSQGGLSGMETQYF. This sequence joins TRBV4-3 and TRBJ2-5; a possible D gene is TRBD2 (6 bases). Trimming left V 3 bases short and J 5 bases short, with 19 bases between. The CDR3 totals 16 residues. Germline assignment: CDR1 LGHNA and CDR2 YSLEER.

This clone was picked up a small number of times. The J gene is TRBJ1-4, the V gene TRBV29-1, with TRBD1 identical over 11 bases. CDR3 length: 13 residues. J lost 8 bases, V lost 7 bases, and 6 bases had no gene match. CDR1 and CDR2 (germline): SQVTM, ANQGSEA. CDR3 coding DNA: TGCAGCGCCGGGACAGGGGGATACGAAAAACTGTTTTTT. It encodes CSAGTGGYEKLFF.